This T cell receptor (beta chain) was retrieved from a study of CD8 T cells in Susac syndrome (dated by TCRdb to about 2019). About the investigation overall: The study used repertoire sequencing to test whether antigen drove CD8+ T cell activation and differentiation in Susac syndrome.

RNA was extracted with the RNeasy kit and 0.5 to 1 ug was reverse transcribed using random hexamers. TCR beta CDR3 regions were amplified with the immunoSEQ multiplex PCR assay covering 54 Vbeta and 13 Jbeta segments. PCR amplification bias was corrected by using a synthetic template baseline for primer optimization and computational correction. The original pipeline was this. Reads were annotated to V, D and J genes per IMGT and analyzed with immunoSEQ Analyzer, keeping only productive sequences. To calculate clonality, Shannon entropy was normalized by log2 of the number of productive unique sequences and then subtracted from one. For each patient and control, public and private clones were evaluated among the 100 most prevalent clones. Susac-specific clones were defined as absent from healthy and MS cohorts, about 1,000 published viral clones and other ImmuneACCESS disease sequences. The public reads were run again by TCRdb, first through fastp at Q25 and then through MiXCR, and only productive beta chains were kept. Every entry covers one CDR3 protein and lists the most common genes and DNA from its rows. TCRdb's processing, not the authors', yielded these V and J calls. This sample has 150,000 to 200,000 distinct CDR3 sequences in its table, and about 95% of those were observed once. The ten largest clones capture about 0.087% of the sample.

On this clonotype itself: Its antigen remains unidentified. Base qualities are not at hand, and no much larger clone is one base apart.

Peripheral blood CD8+ and CD4+ T cells from healthy donors, Susac syndrome patients and multiple sclerosis patients were profiled using high-throughput TCR beta sequencing. The multiple sclerosis controls were treatment-naive patients whose relapsing-remitting disease, either stable or active, fulfilled the revised McDonald criteria. Bulk CD8+ and CD4+ T cells were purified by magnetic negative isolation, while CD8+ TEMRA cells were enriched using FACS. Blood was collected in EDTA tubes and processed within 24 hours, with PBMCs isolated through density gradient centrifugation. PBMCs intended for TCR sequencing were cryopreserved in liquid nitrogen and thawed later in a water bath at 37 degrees C. The sorted or isolated CD4+, CD8+ and CD8+ TEMRA cells had a purity of 90% or higher. Overall study results and their limits: The number of individuals in the TCR sequencing and HLA analysis was acknowledged as relatively small.

V and J lose 0 bases and 5 bases, and a span of 8 bases separates them. From a lookup of the germline V gene, CDR1 and CDR2 are SGHDN and FVKESK. Counted from cysteine to phenylalanine, this CDR3 has 13 amino acids. CDR3 DNA is the only sequence kept; it has 39 bases, read in frame from the first base. This clonotype was obtained from a human donor with multiple sclerosis. The sample consisted of CD4+ T cells from PBMCs. The rearrangement combines TRBV14 with TRBJ2-7; the D gene is perhaps TRBD1, from 5 matching bases. The CDR3 protein sequence reads: CASSQDQGNEQYF. The sequenced DNA is TGTGCCAGCAGCCAAGATCAGGGCAACGAGCAGTACTTC. Where the CDR3 stops, the reference TRBV14 and TRBJ2-7 genes take over; the full variable domain is EAGVTQFPSHSVIEKGQTVTLRCDPISGHDNLYWYRRVMGKEIKFLLHFVKESKQDESGMPNNRFLAERTGGTYSTLKVQPAELEDSGVYFCASSQDQGNEQYFGPGTRLTVT.